This T cell receptor beta chain derives from a study of post-analysis software for immune sequencing data. General study findings and limits: Batch-mates among the samples co-clustered strongly by F measure. Diversity measured as normalized Chao1 was significantly lower in multiple sclerosis patients than in controls. The study found TRBV5-6, TRBV5-1 and TRBV20-1 among a handful of TRBV segments more frequent in patients than controls.

Concerning this clonotype itself: The antigen remains unidentified.

The CDR3 spans 16 residues. Germline V gene lookup returns CDR1 DFQATT and CDR2 SNEGSKA (reference sequence). The junction had 8 bases not matched to a gene; V was cut back by 7 bases and J by 0 bases. Included in the TCR beta cDNA libraries were unique molecular identifiers. MiXCR was run by TCRdb on the PCR reads, yielding one entry per CDR3 protein. The table has hundreds of thousands of distinct CDR3 sequences, under 55% seen once. The source is a girl aged 5-17 years with multiple sclerosis. The chain has TRBV20-1 and TRBJ1-4; 10 bases align to TRBD1. The sequenced sample consisted of blood. The CDR3 DNA sequence: TGCAGTGTTCCGGACAGGGGGGCTGCAACTAATGAAAAACTGTTTTTT. Its translation is CSVPDRGAATNEKLFF.